The T cell receptor (beta chain) described here comes from a study of blood T cell repertoires in COVID-19. At the level of the study: The United States, Italy and Spain were the sources of the acute and convalescent COVID-19 samples. From T cells, B-cell-depleted T cells, or PBMCs came the material, which was cDNA or gDNA.

Profiling relied on immunoSEQ multiplex PCR, and the TCRdb table lists in-frame clones only, not all of them. This sample has hundreds of thousands of clones, with about 83% found just once. J lost 7 bases, V lost 0 bases, and 7 bases had no gene match. CDR1 and CDR2 (germline): SGDLS, YYNGEE. The length of the CDR3 is 16 residues. Recovered status applied to Cohort 3 donors who had two consecutive negative PCRs. It also applied to those with clearance or with symptom resolution. This TCR was sampled from a woman in her thirties or forties who had recovered from COVID-19. The gene calls are TRBV9 and TRBJ2-2; TRBD2 agrees at 9 bases. The sample taken for sequencing was PBMCs or T cells enriched from blood (not recorded which). CDR3 DNA sequence: TGTGCCAGCAGCGTAGACCCTAGCGGGAACTTCGGGGAGCTGTTTTTT. Protein product: CASSVDPSGNFGELFF.